The source of this TCR beta chain is a study of early T cells in non-severe SARS-CoV-2 infection. TCRdb passed the 5' RACE reads through MiXCR, listing each CDR3 protein once. The data contain about 36,000 distinct CDR3 sequences, roughly 6.8% of them seen just once; the ten biggest clones take up approximately 26%. This clonotype was recorded many times. V lost 5 bases, J lost 3 bases, and 1 base stayed unmatched. The germline gives CDR1 ENHRY, CDR2 SYGVKD. The CDR3 has 13 amino acids. This specimen was whole blood, taken at baseline. The J gene is TRBJ1-1, the V gene TRBV10-3, with TRBD1 matching 9 bases. This clonotype was obtained from an adult who was a healthcare worker with PCR-confirmed SARS-CoV-2 infection or an uninfected control (not recorded which). The CDR3 nucleotides are TGTGCCATCAGTCGACAGGGGGACACTGAAGCTTTCTTT. It encodes CAISRQGDTEAFF.